This is a list of T cell receptor beta chains from one sample in a study of blood T cell repertoires in COVID-19. Generated by immunoSEQ multiplex PCR, the TCRdb table keeps only in-frame clones and is missing some. In the table there are more than 95,000 clones, more than 65% of which are singletons. Sequenced: peripheral blood. Receptor source: a woman aged 70-85 years with acute or convalescent COVID-19. Both conserved end residues are part of each CDR3. Fields, in order: CDR3 DNA, CDR3 protein, J gene, V gene, CDR3 length, clone size, D gene. D genes are given only for firm matches. Clone size is given for some rows only: seen once, a few or many times, or a class if the clone is expanded.

CDR3nt: TGTGCCAGCAGCCTTACCCTGGGGGGGAGAACGGAGCCCCAGCATTTT
CDR3aa: CASSLTLGGRTEPQHF
j_gene: TRBJ1-5
v_gene: TRBV5-4
len: 16
abundance: -
d_gene: -

CDR3nt: TGCGCCAGCACCCATGGGGGGTCCGGTGCAGCAGATACGCAGTATTTT
CDR3aa: CASTHGGSGAADTQYF
j_gene: TRBJ2-3
v_gene: TRBV5-1
len: 16
abundance: -
d_gene: -

CDR3nt: TGCAGCGTTGGCGGACAGACCTACGAGCAGTACTTC
CDR3aa: CSVGGQTYEQYF
j_gene: TRBJ2-7
v_gene: TRBV29-1
len: 12
abundance: -
d_gene: -

CDR3nt: TGTGCCAGCAGCGCTAGCGGGAATAGCCATGAGCAGTTCTTC
CDR3aa: CASSASGNSHEQFF
j_gene: TRBJ2-1
v_gene: TRBV28
len: 14
abundance: -
d_gene: TRBD2

CDR3nt: TGTGCCAGCAGCCAGATGACAGGGCCCTCCTACGAGCAGTACTTC
CDR3aa: CASSQMTGPSYEQYF
j_gene: TRBJ2-7
v_gene: TRBV3-1/TRBV3-2
len: 15
abundance: -
d_gene: TRBD1

CDR3nt: TGTGCCAGCAGTGAAGCTGACAGGAGCACAGATACGCAGTATTTT
CDR3aa: CASSEADRSTDTQYF
j_gene: TRBJ2-3
v_gene: TRBV6-1
len: 15
abundance: -
d_gene: -

CDR3nt: TGTGCCAGCAGCCAAGATATACGGGACAGGGATGGCTACACCTTC
CDR3aa: CASSQDIRDRDGYTF
j_gene: TRBJ1-2
v_gene: TRBV4-2
len: 15
abundance: few
d_gene: TRBD1

CDR3nt: TGTGCCAGCAGTTTATCTGGCCCGTGGTCCCCCAAAAACATTCAGTACTTC
CDR3aa: CASSLSGPWSPKNIQYF
j_gene: TRBJ2-4
v_gene: TRBV6-2/TRBV6-3
len: 17
abundance: -
d_gene: -

CDR3nt: TGTGCCAGCAGCGAGAGAAGGCCCACTAGCGGGATATCAGAGTTCTTC
CDR3aa: CASSERRPTSGISEFF
j_gene: TRBJ2-1
v_gene: TRBV7-9
len: 16
abundance: -
d_gene: TRBD2

CDR3nt: TGTGCCAGCAGAGAGGGCTTTGATTCACCCCTCCACTTT
CDR3aa: CASREGFDSPLHF
j_gene: TRBJ1-6
v_gene: TRBV5-5
len: 13
abundance: once
d_gene: -

CDR3nt: TGTGCCAGCAGGGCGGGACAGGGGAAAGATAGGGCCCAGCATTTT
CDR3aa: CASRAGQGKDRAQHF
j_gene: TRBJ1-5
v_gene: TRBV6-5
len: 15
abundance: -
d_gene: TRBD1

CDR3nt: TGTGCCAGTAGTACCACAGGGGCTTATTATGGCTACACCTTC
CDR3aa: CASSTTGAYYGYTF
j_gene: TRBJ1-2
v_gene: TRBV19
len: 14
abundance: -
d_gene: TRBD1

CDR3nt: TGTGCCAGCAGCACAAGGCGGGGTGCGGGGGTTAGCAGACAAGGAACCCAGTACTTC
CDR3aa: CASSTRRGAGVSRQGTQYF
j_gene: TRBJ2-5
v_gene: TRBV7-2
len: 19
abundance: -
d_gene: TRBD2

CDR3nt: TGTGCCAGCAGCCAGCTTCAGGGGGCCAACACCGGGGAGCTGTTTTTT
CDR3aa: CASSQLQGANTGELFF
j_gene: TRBJ2-2
v_gene: TRBV6-4
len: 16
abundance: -
d_gene: TRBD1

CDR3nt: TGTGCCAGCAGCCAAGACGGGGACAGCAATAACTATGGCTACACCTTC
CDR3aa: CASSQDGDSNNYGYTF
j_gene: TRBJ1-2
v_gene: TRBV4-2
len: 16
abundance: -
d_gene: TRBD1

CDR3nt: TGTGCCAGCAGCGTAGGGCTAGCGGGAGTAGATACGCAGTATTTT
CDR3aa: CASSVGLAGVDTQYF
j_gene: TRBJ2-3
v_gene: TRBV9
len: 15
abundance: -
d_gene: TRBD2

CDR3nt: TGTGCCACCAGCAGGCGGGAGGTGAATGAAAAACTGTTTTTT
CDR3aa: CATSRREVNEKLFF
j_gene: TRBJ1-4
v_gene: TRBV15
len: 14
abundance: -
d_gene: -

CDR3nt: TGTGCCAGCAGCCGAACCCACGGCGGGAGGGGTACCGGGGAGCTGTTTTTT
CDR3aa: CASSRTHGGRGTGELFF
j_gene: TRBJ2-2
v_gene: TRBV11-2
len: 17
abundance: few
d_gene: TRBD2

CDR3nt: TGTGCCAGCAGCCATGGACACCTCCGCAATGAGCAGTTCTTC
CDR3aa: CASSHGHLRNEQFF
j_gene: TRBJ2-1
v_gene: TRBV6-6
len: 14
abundance: -
d_gene: -

CDR3nt: TGTGCCAGCAGCCCGCCGGAGGGGTTGAGCTCCTACGAGCAGTACTTC
CDR3aa: CASSPPEGLSSYEQYF
j_gene: TRBJ2-7
v_gene: TRBV13
len: 16
abundance: once
d_gene: -

CDR3nt: TGCGCCAGCAGTGAGCGTCAGGCCTATAATTCACCCCTCCACTTT
CDR3aa: CASSERQAYNSPLHF
j_gene: TRBJ1-6
v_gene: TRBV10-2
len: 15
abundance: -
d_gene: -

CDR3nt: TGTGCCAGCAGCTTAGCCAGGGCGAACTCTGGAAACACCATATATTTT
CDR3aa: CASSLARANSGNTIYF
j_gene: TRBJ1-3
v_gene: TRBV7-6
len: 16
abundance: -
d_gene: -

CDR3nt: TGTGCCAGCAGCCCAGTGGGGGCCCAAGCTTTCTTT
CDR3aa: CASSPVGAQAFF
j_gene: TRBJ1-1
v_gene: TRBV12-3/TRBV12-4
len: 12
abundance: few
d_gene: -

CDR3nt: TGTGCTTCCGGCGGGGATGCAACTAATGAAAAACTGTTTTTT
CDR3aa: CASGGDATNEKLFF
j_gene: TRBJ1-4
v_gene: TRBV6-5
len: 14
abundance: -
d_gene: -

CDR3nt: TGCGCCAGCAGCTTGGCTTCAACTAATGAAAAACTGTTTTTT
CDR3aa: CASSLASTNEKLFF
j_gene: TRBJ1-4
v_gene: TRBV5-1
len: 14
abundance: -
d_gene: -

CDR3nt: TGTGCCAGTACCACGGACAGGGAGTATCAGCCCCAGCATTTT
CDR3aa: CASTTDREYQPQHF
j_gene: TRBJ1-5
v_gene: TRBV19
len: 14
abundance: few
d_gene: TRBD1

CDR3nt: TGTGCCAGCAGCTTAGTCCGGGAGGATGAAAAACTGTTTTTT
CDR3aa: CASSLVREDEKLFF
j_gene: TRBJ1-4
v_gene: TRBV7-9
len: 14
abundance: many
d_gene: -

CDR3nt: TGTGCCAGCAGCGTGGGGCCCCGCTTTCAGCCCCAGCATTTT
CDR3aa: CASSVGPRFQPQHF
j_gene: TRBJ1-5
v_gene: TRBV7-2
len: 14
abundance: -
d_gene: -